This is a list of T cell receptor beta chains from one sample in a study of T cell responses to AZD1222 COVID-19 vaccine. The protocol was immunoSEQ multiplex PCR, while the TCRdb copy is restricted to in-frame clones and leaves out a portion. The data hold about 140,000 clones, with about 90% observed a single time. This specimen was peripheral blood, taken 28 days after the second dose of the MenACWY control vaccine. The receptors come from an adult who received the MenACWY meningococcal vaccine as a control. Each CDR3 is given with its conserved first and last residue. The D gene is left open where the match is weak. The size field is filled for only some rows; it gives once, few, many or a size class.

TGCGCTACAGGGTTTAAGGCTAGCGGGGGACTGCAGTTCTTC CATGFKASGGLQFF TRBJ2-1 once TRBV10-1 TRBD2
TGTGCCAGCAGCTTGGGGGGAGTCACAGATACGCAGTATTTT CASSLGGVTDTQYF TRBJ2-3 - TRBV5-5 -
TGTGCCAGCAGCCAAGATCGCCGGGAGCGGGGTAGCACCGGGGAGCTGTTTTTT CASSQDRRERGSTGELFF TRBJ2-2 - TRBV14 TRBD2
TGTGCCAGTAGTCCCGGGGGGACCCAAAACATTCAGTACTTC CASSPGGTQNIQYF TRBJ2-4 few TRBV19 TRBD2
TGTGCCAGCATTGCCGCCGGCTCTGGGGCCAACGTCCTGACTTTC CASIAAGSGANVLTF TRBJ2-6 - TRBV6-6 -
TGTGCCAGTAGCACAGACAGGGGAAAAAGCCTGAGCACTGAAGCTTTCTTT CASSTDRGKSLSTEAFF TRBJ1-1 - TRBV19 TRBD1
TGTGCCAGCAGCGACTCGCCCCAAACAGGGCCCAATTCACCCCTCCACTTT CASSDSPQTGPNSPLHF TRBJ1-6 once TRBV9 -
TGTGCCAGCAGCTCCACCGGGACAGACACAGATACGCAGTATTTT CASSSTGTDTDTQYF TRBJ2-3 - TRBV7-3 TRBD1
TGTGCCAGCAGCTTAGTCGGCAGAACCGGGGAGCTGTTTTTT CASSLVGRTGELFF TRBJ2-2 few TRBV7-8 -
TGTGCCAGTAGTATGTGGGCTAGCGGGAGGGGCCACGGGGAGCTGTTTTTT CASSMWASGRGHGELFF TRBJ2-2 - TRBV19 TRBD2
TGTGCCAGCAACACCCTTGACAGGGTTAATTCACCCCTCCACTTT CASNTLDRVNSPLHF TRBJ1-6 - TRBV28 TRBD1
TGTGCCAGCAGCCGGACAGGGAGGTCCGGGGAGCTGTTTTTT CASSRTGRSGELFF TRBJ2-2 - TRBV7-8 TRBD1
TGTGCCAGCAGGTACAGGGGGGATAGCAATCAGCCCCAGCATTTT CASRYRGDSNQPQHF TRBJ1-5 - TRBV6-2/TRBV6-3 TRBD1
TGTGCCAGCAGCCTCGGGGGCGAGCAGTTCTTC CASSLGGEQFF TRBJ2-1 - TRBV11-2 -
TGTGCCACCAGCAGAGCCCGGCAGGGGGATAGCAATCAGCCCCAGCATTTT CATSRARQGDSNQPQHF TRBJ1-5 - TRBV15 TRBD1
TGTGCCAGTTATTCCCCGGGACAGGGCTCGCAGTACTTC CASYSPGQGSQYF TRBJ2-7 - TRBV19 TRBD1
TGTGCCAGCTCACCAGGACAGGGGGATGTGGGCAATCAGCCCCAGCATTTT CASSPGQGDVGNQPQHF TRBJ1-5 - TRBV18 TRBD1
TGTGCCAGCAGCGAAATCGCGGCTCCCCCGGAGACCCAGTACTTC CASSEIAAPPETQYF TRBJ2-5 - TRBV7-3 -
TGTGCCAGCAGCTTACGGGGCGATGAGCAGTTCTTC CASSLRGDEQFF TRBJ2-1 - TRBV5-6 -
TGCGCCAGCAGCTTTGCAGGGGAGGACAATCAGCCCCAGCATTTT CASSFAGEDNQPQHF TRBJ1-5 few TRBV5-1 -
TGTGCCAGCAGCTTAAATGCGGGCAAGGCCTACGAGCAGTACTTC CASSLNAGKAYEQYF TRBJ2-7 few TRBV7-6 -
TGTGCCAGCAGCCCACAGACAGGGTCAAGCTATGGCTACACCTTC CASSPQTGSSYGYTF TRBJ1-2 - TRBV9 TRBD1
TGTGCCAGCAGCTACGGCGGACAGGGACTGGAGACCCAGTACTTC CASSYGGQGLETQYF TRBJ2-5 - TRBV3-1/TRBV3-2 TRBD1
TGTGCCAGCAGTTACTCGGGGGGGAAAGAATCACCCCTCCACTTT CASSYSGGKESPLHF TRBJ1-6 - TRBV6-6 -
TGTGCCATCAGTGACCGGACTAGCAACGTCAATGAGCAGTTCTTC CAISDRTSNVNEQFF TRBJ2-1 - TRBV10-3 TRBD2
TGTGCCAGCAGCCCGACGGGCTATGGCTACACCTTC CASSPTGYGYTF TRBJ1-2 - TRBV7-9 -
TGTGCCAGCAGCCCGGGAACAGATTCACCCCTCCACTTT CASSPGTDSPLHF TRBJ1-6 once TRBV7-9 -
TGCGCCAGCAGCTTGGAAGGGGGGACTGAAAAACTGTTTTTT CASSLEGGTEKLFF TRBJ1-4 - TRBV5-1 -
TGTGCCAGCAGCCAAGCCAGGGTGACGTACACTGAAGCTTTCTTT CASSQARVTYTEAFF TRBJ1-1 - TRBV3-1/TRBV3-2 -
TGTGCCAGCAGCCGGAGTGGAGGACCATTTTTTGACAATGAGCAGTTCTTC CASSRSGGPFFDNEQFF TRBJ2-1 - TRBV5-5 -
TGTGCCAGCAGTCCTTCCACAGGGGCCTACGAGCAGTACTTC CASSPSTGAYEQYF TRBJ2-7 - TRBV6-5 TRBD1
TGCGCCAGCAGAGCCGAGGTACAAACCGGGACTAGCGGGAGAGGGTCCTACAATGAGCAGTTCTTC CASRAEVQTGTSGRGSYNEQFF TRBJ2-1 - TRBV5-1 TRBD2
TGTGCCAGCAGGATAGGGGGGACAGGGAGCAATCAGCCCCAGCATTTT CASRIGGTGSNQPQHF TRBJ1-5 - TRBV2 TRBD1
TGTGCCAGTAGTACAGGGGTTAAAAGTTCACCCCTCCACTTT CASSTGVKSSPLHF TRBJ1-6 - TRBV19 -
TGTGCCAGCTCACCCGGACAGGGTGGGGACTATGGCTACACCTTC CASSPGQGGDYGYTF TRBJ1-2 - TRBV18 TRBD1
TGTGCCAGCTCACGGGGGGAGACAGCAACTAATGAAAAACTGTTTTTT CASSRGETATNEKLFF TRBJ1-4 - TRBV18 -
TGTGCCAGCAGCTTCAGTTGGAACACTGAAGCTTTCTTT CASSFSWNTEAFF TRBJ1-1 - TRBV7-3 -
TGTGCCAGCCATGGAGGGGGGAGTGGAAACACCATATATTTT CASHGGGSGNTIYF TRBJ1-3 - TRBV28 -
TGTGCCAGCTCACGTGAATGGGGAAACATTCAGTACTTC CASSREWGNIQYF TRBJ2-4 - TRBV18 -
TGCGCCAGCAGCCGAGTAGGTATAAGCACAGATACGCAGTATTTT CASSRVGISTDTQYF TRBJ2-3 - TRBV4-3 -
TGTGCCAGCAGGACAGGCGACGGCTACACCTTC CASRTGDGYTF TRBJ1-2 once TRBV6-5 -
TGTGCCAGCAGTTCGCTAGCGGGGTACCAAGAGACCCAGTACTTC CASSSLAGYQETQYF TRBJ2-5 - TRBV28 TRBD2
TGTGCCAGCAGTGATAGGGCGGCAGGCACTGAAGCTTTCTTT CASSDRAAGTEAFF TRBJ1-1 once TRBV6-1 -
TGTGCCAGCAGCCCAGGGGCTAGCGGCAACACCGGGGAGCTGTTTTTT CASSPGASGNTGELFF TRBJ2-2 few TRBV11-3 -
TGTGCCAGCAGTATCGGGACAGGGCATCAGCCCCAGCATTTT CASSIGTGHQPQHF TRBJ1-5 - TRBV28 TRBD1
TGTGCCAGCAGCGGCCAAGGAGGAGGGAGGCCAGATACGCAGTATTTT CASSGQGGGRPDTQYF TRBJ2-3 - TRBV9 -
TGCGCCAGCAGCCCTTTGCGGGGTGGCCCCCGGGAGCTGTTTTTT CASSPLRGGPRELFF TRBJ2-2 - TRBV4-3 -
TGTGCCAGCAGCTTAACGGGGACAGGGGCCGGGGAGCTGTTTTTT CASSLTGTGAGELFF TRBJ2-2 - TRBV7-2 TRBD1
TGCGCCAGCAGCTTGGTTGAACCAAATGAAAAACTGTTTTTT CASSLVEPNEKLFF TRBJ1-4 - TRBV5-1 -
TGCGCCAGCAGCCAGGTGACAGGGTACAATGGTGAGCAGTTCTTC CASSQVTGYNGEQFF TRBJ2-1 - TRBV4-3 TRBD1
TGTGCTAGCAGCTTGGGGCCGGGACTAGCCCAAGAGACCCAGTACTTC CASSLGPGLAQETQYF TRBJ2-5 - TRBV7-7 TRBD2
TGTGCCAGCAGTCCGGGACAGGGGAATCAGCCCCAGCATTTT CASSPGQGNQPQHF TRBJ1-5 - TRBV28 TRBD1